Sequencing of this T cell receptor (beta chain) was carried out in a study of monozygotic twins with inflammatory bowel disease. Per sample, reverse transcription was split into eight reactions. TCRdb re-called the 5' RACE reads and gives one entry per CDR3 protein, without DNA. This repertoire includes more than 300,000 distinct CDR3 sequences. The CDR3 runs 14 residues. CDR1 is LNHDA, CDR2 SQIVND, per germline (reference sequence). With regard to this clonotype: Its target is unknown.

Whole blood without T cell sorting served as the source of isolated total RNA. Study-wide points: Researchers were unable to tell different T cell subtypes apart. Especially with disease activity, IBD patients shared fewer clonotypes with others than healthy twins did.

The sequenced material came from blood. This chain connects TRBV19 to TRBJ1-2; the TCRdb call, TRBD1, lacks DNA for checking. This clonotype originated in a human donor with ulcerative colitis or Crohn's disease, or a healthy co-twin of an affected twin (not recorded which). CDR3 loop: CASSLLTDSYGYTF.